This is a list of T cell receptor beta chains from one sample in a study of vaccination effects on CD4 cells after COVID-19. Their cognate antigens are unknown. The repertoire was sequenced with immunoSEQ multiplex PCR; TCRdb's copy has only in-frame clones and lacks some. The sample lists 23,000 or so clones, about four fifths occurring once. Sequencing used CD4+ T cells from PBMCs cultured with SARS-CoV-2 spike peptides, obtained after COVID-19 vaccination. All receptors come from a human donor who received a COVID-19 vaccine. Some clones in this sample may be carry-over from other donors' samples. Both conserved end residues are part of each CDR3. The D gene is left open where the match is weak. The listing skips clone size in some rows; elsewhere it reads once, few, many or a size class.

TRBD2	TRBV7-2	TRBJ2-4	NA	CASSDQRGGHIQYF	TGTGCCAGCAGCGATCAGCGGGGGGGGCACATTCAGTACTTC
TRBD1	TRBV6-4	TRBJ1-1	NA	CASSVGGLNTEAFF	TGTGCCAGCAGTGTAGGGGGCCTCAACACTGAAGCTTTCTTT
NA	TRBV7-9	TRBJ1-1	once	CASSLGDTGGLEAFF	TGTGCCAGCAGCTTAGGGGACACCGGGGGCCTTGAAGCTTTCTTT
NA	TRBV21-1	TRBJ2-1	NA	CASSNPRRYNEQFF	TGTGCCAGCAGCAACCCGAGACGGTACAATGAGCAGTTCTTC
NA	TRBV4-3	TRBJ2-3	NA	CASSQEASAPQYF	TGCGCCAGCAGCCAAGAGGCTTCAGCTCCTCAGTATTTT
NA	TRBV5-1	TRBJ1-5	once	CASSLGPNAADQPQHF	TGCGCCAGCAGCTTGGGCCCCAATGCGGCCGATCAGCCCCAGCATTTT
NA	TRBV27	TRBJ1-2	NA	CASTLPRVRQEANYGYTF	TGTGCCAGCACCCTCCCCCGGGTTCGTCAAGAAGCTAACTATGGCTACACCTTC
NA	TRBV27	TRBJ2-3	NA	CASSDRRGSRSTDTQYF	TGTGCCAGCAGTGATAGAAGGGGGTCCCGTAGCACAGATACGCAGTATTTT
TRBD1	TRBV2	TRBJ1-4	NA	CASSRDRDNEKLFF	TGTGCCAGCAGCAGGGACAGGGACAACGAAAAACTGTTTTTT
NA	TRBV3-1/TRBV3-2	TRBJ1-6	NA	CASSQVSYSFFLHF	TGTGCCAGCAGCCAAGTCTCGTACAGCTTTTTTCTCCACTTT
NA	TRBV25-1	TRBJ1-3	NA	CASSLTGNSGNTIYF	TGTGCCAGCAGTCTAACAGGCAACTCTGGAAACACCATATATTTT
NA	TRBV18	TRBJ1-1	NA	CASSPPGRYTEAFF	TGTGCCAGCTCACCACCAGGGAGGTACACTGAAGCTTTCTTT
NA	TRBV10-1	TRBJ2-3	NA	CASSWDSTDTQYF	TGCGCCAGCAGTTGGGACAGCACAGATACGCAGTATTTT
TRBD1	TRBV11-2	TRBJ1-2	NA	CASSLGQGSIINYGYTF	TGTGCCAGCAGCCTAGGACAGGGGAGTATAATTAACTATGGCTACACCTTC
TRBD1	TRBV24-1	TRBJ1-2	NA	CATSDSGTGEVYGYTF	TGTGCCACCAGTGATAGTGGGACAGGGGAGGTCTATGGCTACACCTTC
TRBD1	TRBV5-1	TRBJ2-1	NA	CASSFQGGQGYNEQFF	TGCGCCAGCAGCTTCCAGGGGGGACAGGGCTACAATGAGCAGTTCTTC
TRBD2	TRBV20-1	TRBJ2-3	NA	CSASERGGGDTQYF	TGCAGTGCTAGTGAGCGGGGGGGCGGAGATACGCAGTATTTT
NA	TRBV4-1	TRBJ1-2	NA	CASSHYRDESGGYTF	TGCGCCAGCAGCCACTACAGGGATGAGAGTGGTGGCTACACCTTC
TRBD1	TRBV6-6	TRBJ2-2	NA	CASSYGGQGATGELFF	TGTGCCAGCAGCTACGGTGGGCAGGGGGCCACCGGGGAGCTGTTTTTT
NA	TRBV4-1	TRBJ1-2	few	CASSQRGERGYTF	TGCGCCAGCAGCCAAAGGGGGGAACGAGGCTACACCTTC
NA	TRBV5-1	TRBJ2-3	NA	CASSSGGPGLDTQYF	TGCGCCAGCAGCTCGGGGGGCCCCGGTCTAGATACGCAGTATTTT
TRBD2	TRBV7-2	TRBJ2-3	NA	CASSLWGLAGGGGDTQYF	TGTGCCAGCAGCTTATGGGGACTAGCGGGGGGGGGTGGAGATACGCAGTATTTT
TRBD1	TRBV7-8	TRBJ1-1	NA	CASSSQPGQVIEAFF	TGTGCCAGCAGCTCCCAGCCGGGACAGGTCATTGAAGCTTTCTTT
NA	TRBV5-1	TRBJ1-1	NA	CASSLEGGPTEAFF	TGCGCCAGCAGCTTGGAGGGGGGGCCCACTGAAGCTTTCTTT
NA	TRBV3-1/TRBV3-2	TRBJ1-5	NA	CASSPNQPQHF	TGTGCCAGCAGCCCCAATCAGCCCCAGCATTTT
NA	TRBV18	TRBJ1-2	NA	CASSPGHSSYGYTF	TGTGCCAGCTCACCGGGACACTCTTCCTATGGCTACACCTTC
NA	TRBV10-2	TRBJ1-5	NA	CASSWQLYNQPQHF	TGCGCCAGCTCTTGGCAGCTCTACAATCAGCCCCAGCATTTT
NA	TRBV5-6	TRBJ1-3	NA	CASSLIWGRENTIYF	TGTGCCAGCAGCTTAATTTGGGGTCGCGAGAACACCATATATTTT
NA	TRBV27	TRBJ1-6	few	CASSSYRDSPLHF	TGTGCCAGCAGTAGTTACAGGGATTCACCCCTCCACTTT
NA	TRBV24-1	TRBJ1-6	NA	CATSDSSSYNSPLHF	TGTGCCACCAGTGATTCGAGCTCCTATAATTCACCCCTCCACTTT
TRBD2	TRBV25-1	TRBJ2-5	NA	CASSVPGGETQYF	TGTGCCAGCAGTGTACCGGGGGGGGAGACCCAGTACTTC
TRBD1	TRBV6-6	TRBJ2-1	medium-sized	CASSKGQGDVNEQFF	TGTGCCAGCAGTAAGGGACAGGGGGATGTCAATGAGCAGTTCTTC
NA	TRBV29-1	TRBJ2-3	NA	CSVVSWAPDTQYF	TGCAGCGTTGTTTCCTGGGCCCCAGATACGCAGTATTTT
NA	TRBV7-3	TRBJ1-1	NA	CASSLTLNTEAFF	TGTGCCAGCAGCTTAACCCTTAACACTGAAGCTTTCTTT
NA	TRBV7-3	TRBJ1-1	NA	CASSLKWDLPAFF	TGTGCCAGCAGCTTAAAGTGGGATCTACCAGCTTTCTTT